These T cell receptor beta chains were read from a single sample in a study of blood T cell repertoires in COVID-19. Here immunoSEQ multiplex PCR was the method, and the copy in TCRdb shows in-frame clones only, minus some. Of 200,000 to 250,000 clones detected, about 88% appear once; the ten largest clones hold 2.5% to 3.5%. Input material: peripheral blood. The receptors come from a woman in her sixties with acute or convalescent COVID-19. Each CDR3 is given with its conserved first and last residue. A D gene is named only where the DNA matches it firmly. A clone size is listed for some rows: how often the clone was seen (once, few, many), or a class if it is expanded.

j_call clone_size d_call v_call cdr3_nt cdr3_aa
TRBJ2-7 - TRBD2 TRBV7-9 TGTGCCAGCAGCTTGGGCAGAGGGACTAGCGGGAGGGAGCAGTACTTC CASSLGRGTSGREQYF
TRBJ1-6 - - TRBV5-1 TGCGCCAGCAGGAAACCCGGCGGGGTTGGTAATTCACCCCTCCACTTT CASRKPGGVGNSPLHF
TRBJ2-3 - - TRBV3-1/TRBV3-2 TGTGCCAGCAGCCCCTTTAGATTAGCTCGGAATACGCAGTATTTT CASSPFRLARNTQYF
TRBJ2-7 - TRBD2 TRBV5-1 TGCGCCAGCAGCTTCTTGGCTAATATCGGCGGGAGCTCCTACGAGCAGTACTTC CASSFLANIGGSSYEQYF
TRBJ1-1 few - TRBV3-1/TRBV3-2 TGTGCCAGCAGCCCCCTAGGTGGGAACACTGAAGCTTTCTTT CASSPLGGNTEAFF
TRBJ1-2 - - TRBV5-1 TGCGCCAGCAGCTTGACGGCAGGGGCTAACTATGGCTACACCTTC CASSLTAGANYGYTF
TRBJ1-4 - - TRBV19 TGTGCCAGTAGTATCCGGGTGCTTACTAATGAAAAACTGTTTTTT CASSIRVLTNEKLFF
TRBJ1-2 - - TRBV28 TGTGCCAGCAGTTTATTGGGCAGGGAAGGCTACACCTTC CASSLLGREGYTF
TRBJ1-5 - TRBD1 TRBV12-3/TRBV12-4 TGTGCCAGCAGTCCGACAGGGACGGGAGCCCAGCATTTT CASSPTGTGAQHF
TRBJ1-1 - - TRBV12-3/TRBV12-4 TGTGCCAGCACCCCCGCCCGGGGAGCTTTCTTT CASTPARGAFF
TRBJ1-3 - - TRBV7-2 TGTGCCAGCAGCTTAGGTACCAGGGGAAGAGACACCATATATTTT CASSLGTRGRDTIYF
TRBJ2-3 once TRBD2 TRBV19 TGTGCCAGTAGTGGCAGAGAGGACGGGGGGAATACGCAGTATTTT CASSGREDGGNTQYF
TRBJ1-2 - TRBD1 TRBV5-5 TGTGCCAGCAGCCCAGGACAGGGGGCAGGCACCTTC CASSPGQGAGTF
TRBJ1-5 - - TRBV15 TGTGCCACCAGCAGAGACCCAGGATCTCAGCCCCAGCATTTT CATSRDPGSQPQHF
TRBJ2-3 - TRBD1 TRBV19 TGTGCCAGTGGGGGGACAGGGGGCACAGATACGCAGTATTTT CASGGTGGTDTQYF
TRBJ2-7 - - TRBV20-1 TGCAGTGCTAGTCTCGGGACAACATTGACCGGGGAGCAGTACTTC CSASLGTTLTGEQYF
TRBJ1-2 - TRBD1 TRBV11-2 TGTGCCAGCAGCTCAGGACAGGGGTTCTATGGCTACACCTTC CASSSGQGFYGYTF
TRBJ1-2 - - TRBV14 TGTGCCAGCAGCCGGACATTTACCGGCTATGGCTACACCTTC CASSRTFTGYGYTF
TRBJ2-7 - - TRBV15 TGTGCCACAGGTTACAGGGAGGGCTACGAGCAGTACTTC CATGYREGYEQYF
TRBJ2-1 once - TRBV7-9 TGTGCCAGCAGCGCGCGGGGGCCGTACAATGAGCAGTTCTTC CASSARGPYNEQFF
TRBJ2-1 - - TRBV21-1 TGTGCCAGCAGCAAAGCGCTAGGGGGGACAGTACCCAATGAGCAGTTCTTC CASSKALGGTVPNEQFF
TRBJ2-7 - TRBD2 TRBV7-2 TGTGCCAGCAGCTTCCTAGCGGGAGTTAGCTACGAGCAGTACTTC CASSFLAGVSYEQYF
TRBJ1-1 - - TRBV18 TGTGCCAGCTCACCTCTGGGTACCGGGGACACTGAAGCTTTCTTT CASSPLGTGDTEAFF
TRBJ1-4 - - TRBV30 TGTGCCTGGAGTGTACTCCCTACCAATGAAAAACTGTTTTTT CAWSVLPTNEKLFF
TRBJ2-2 - TRBD2 TRBV28 TGTGCCAGCAGTTTGGGAGGGGTGGGCGAGCTGTTTTTT CASSLGGVGELFF
TRBJ1-2 few - TRBV14 TGTGCCAGCAGCCAAGATTTCGGGTCAGGGCGATTTTCTAACTATGGCTACACCTTC CASSQDFGSGRFSNYGYTF
TRBJ1-2 - - TRBV12-3/TRBV12-4 TGTGCCAGCAGCTTGGACAGTAACTATGGCTACACCTTC CASSLDSNYGYTF
TRBJ2-3 - - TRBV19 TGTGCCAGTACCTGGCAAATCGCTGTGACTAGCACAGATACGCAGTATTTT CASTWQIAVTSTDTQYF
TRBJ2-5 - TRBD1 TRBV7-3 TGTGCCAGCAGCCGTGGGACAGACCAAGAGACCCAGTACTTC CASSRGTDQETQYF
TRBJ2-1 - - TRBV6-5 TGTGCCAGCAGTTCCGGCGGGCTCAAGGGTGAGCAGTTCTTC CASSSGGLKGEQFF
TRBJ1-1 - TRBD1 TRBV9 TGTGCCAGCAGCGCCCGACAGGGAAGCACTGAAGCTTTCTTT CASSARQGSTEAFF
TRBJ2-5 few - TRBV5-1 TGCGCCAGCAGCCCTGGGACACCCGGGGGGGAGACCCAGTACTTC CASSPGTPGGETQYF
TRBJ2-3 - - TRBV7-9 TGTGCCAGCAGCTTACAGGGAATCACAGATACGCAGTATTTT CASSLQGITDTQYF
TRBJ1-2 - - TRBV21-1 TGTGCCAGCAGCAAAGGGCCCTCCCTGACAGGTTTCTATGGCTACACCTTC CASSKGPSLTGFYGYTF